This is a list of T cell receptor beta chains from one sample in a study of blood T cell repertoires in COVID-19. Assay used: immunoSEQ multiplex PCR; TCRdb lists only in-frame clones, some missing. The sample lists fewer than 250,000 clones, about 86% seen once, with approximately 9% in the top ten. The sequenced sample consisted of PBMCs or T cells enriched from blood (not recorded which). These receptors originate from a woman in her fifties or sixties with acute COVID-19. Each CDR3 is given with its conserved first and last residue. Each record gives: CDR3 protein, CDR3 DNA, D gene, J gene, V gene, clone size. The D gene is left open where the match is weak. The listing skips clone size in some rows; elsewhere it reads once, few, many or a size class.

CSVRETYDQPQHF TGCAGCGTCCGGGAAACCTACGATCAGCCCCAGCATTTT NA TRBJ1-5 TRBV29-1 NA
CASSSEALTGELFF TGCGCCAGCAGCTCAGAGGCGCTCACCGGGGAGCTGTTTTTT NA TRBJ2-2 TRBV5-1 NA
CASSFHPSGGGSTDTQYF TGTGCCAGCAGTTTCCACCCCTCTGGCGGGGGTAGCACAGATACGCAGTATTTT TRBD2 TRBJ2-3 TRBV28 NA
CASSSGTSVGNEQFF TGTGCCAGCAGTTCCGGGACTAGCGTCGGCAATGAGCAGTTCTTC TRBD2 TRBJ2-1 TRBV6-2/TRBV6-3 NA
CASSLATDTQYF TGTGCCAGCAGTTTAGCGACAGATACGCAGTATTTT NA TRBJ2-3 TRBV28 NA
CASSPSGGRETQYF TGTGCCAGCAGCCCGAGCGGGGGGAGAGAGACCCAGTACTTC TRBD2 TRBJ2-5 TRBV3-1/TRBV3-2 NA
CASSMGRSNEKLFF TGTGCCAGCAGTATGGGCCGATCTAATGAAAAACTGTTTTTT NA TRBJ1-4 TRBV6-5 NA
CASSSFGRGDYNEQFF TGTGCCAGCTCCTCCTTTGGGAGGGGAGATTACAATGAGCAGTTCTTC TRBD2 TRBJ2-1 TRBV27 NA
CASTRGGQTNEAFF TGTGCCAGCACACGGGGGGGACAGACCAATGAAGCTTTCTTT TRBD1 TRBJ1-1 TRBV6-6 NA
CASMTKGAEAFF TGTGCCAGCATGACGAAGGGGGCGGAAGCTTTCTTT TRBD1 TRBJ1-1 TRBV6-6 once
CASSRNTEAFF TGTGCCAGCAGCCGTAACACTGAAGCTTTCTTT NA TRBJ1-1 TRBV5-5 NA
CSASVSVITEAFF TGCAGTGCTAGTGTGTCGGTTATCACTGAAGCTTTCTTT NA TRBJ1-1 TRBV20-1 NA
CASSVLAGGSADTQYF TGTGCCAGCAGCGTCCTAGCGGGGGGTTCTGCAGATACGCAGTATTTT TRBD2 TRBJ2-3 TRBV7-2 few
CASSLDSYSNQPQHF TGTGCCAGTAGTTTGGACAGTTATAGCAATCAGCCCCAGCATTTT NA TRBJ1-5 TRBV19 NA
CASSFFYATNEKLFF TGTGCCAGCAGCTTCTTTTATGCAACTAATGAAAAACTGTTTTTT NA TRBJ1-4 TRBV5-6 NA
CAWSVSGGDGKLFF TGTGCCTGGAGTGTTTCAGGGGGCGACGGAAAACTGTTTTTT TRBD1 TRBJ1-4 TRBV30 NA
CASSSRIESPLHF TGCGCCAGCAGCTCGCGGATTGAATCACCCCTCCACTTT NA TRBJ1-6 TRBV5-1 once
CARSLVDRGSGGDEQFF TGTGCCAGAAGCTTAGTCGACAGGGGATCTGGGGGAGATGAGCAGTTCTTC NA TRBJ2-1 TRBV7-5 NA
CASSFDRAGELFF TGTGCCAGCAGCTTCGACAGGGCCGGGGAGCTGTTTTTT TRBD1 TRBJ2-2 TRBV5-6 NA
CASRQHSGRGGYSNQPQHF TGTGCCAGCAGACAGCACTCAGGGAGGGGGGGCTATAGCAATCAGCCCCAGCATTTT NA TRBJ1-5 TRBV28 NA
CASSLQGHTDTQYF TGCGCCAGCAGCTTGCAGGGCCACACAGATACGCAGTATTTT NA TRBJ2-3 TRBV5-1 NA
CASSADRGSQETQYF TGTGCCAGCAGCGCTGACAGGGGCTCCCAAGAGACCCAGTACTTC TRBD1 TRBJ2-5 TRBV7-2 NA
CASSEEFRGRDQPQHF TGTGCCAGCAGTGAAGAATTCCGGGGGAGAGATCAGCCCCAGCATTTT NA TRBJ1-5 TRBV6-1 NA
CASSIRGGENSPLHF TGTGCCAGTAGTATTAGAGGGGGAGAAAATTCACCCCTCCACTTT NA TRBJ1-6 TRBV19 NA
CASSDRVGNQPQHF TGTGCCAGCAGCGACAGGGTTGGCAATCAGCCCCAGCATTTT TRBD1 TRBJ1-5 TRBV7-2 few
CASSFKGDTQYF TGTGCCAGCAGTTTTAAGGGGGACACGCAGTATTTT NA TRBJ2-3 TRBV6-6 NA
CASSVGWQEKLFF TGTGCCAGCAGCGTAGGGTGGCAAGAAAAACTGTTTTTT NA TRBJ1-4 TRBV9 NA
CASSQNPDRTANYGYTF TGTGCCAGCAGCCAAAATCCGGACAGGACAGCTAACTATGGCTACACCTTC TRBD1 TRBJ1-2 TRBV3-1/TRBV3-2 NA
CASSLGTGKSNQPQHF TGTGCCAGCAGCTTAGGGACAGGGAAGAGCAATCAGCCCCAGCATTTT TRBD1 TRBJ1-5 TRBV7-9 NA
CASSLIVRDRGLESF TGTGCCAGCAGCTTAATCGTCCGGGACAGGGGTTTAGAGTCTTTT TRBD1 TRBJ2-3 TRBV7-8 few
CASVRGRQPQHF TGTGCCAGCGTTAGGGGGCGTCAGCCCCAGCATTTT NA TRBJ1-5 TRBV21-1 few
CASSKFNKGCEGQGCPLTNNEQFF TGTGCCAGCAGCAAATTTAACAAGGGGTGCGAGGGACAGGGCTGCCCCTTAACCAACAATGAGCAGTTCTTC NA TRBJ2-1 TRBV21-1 few
CASSLDGGGIPYEQYF TGTGCCAGCAGCTTAGATGGCGGGGGGATCCCCTACGAGCAGTACTTC TRBD2 TRBJ2-7 TRBV7-2 NA
CASSEWLSNTEAFF TGTGCCAGCAGTGAGTGGCTGTCGAACACTGAAGCTTTCTTT NA TRBJ1-1 TRBV2 NA
CASSIGAGRGVPEAFF TGTGCCAGTAGTATAGGAGCCGGAAGGGGCGTTCCTGAAGCTTTCTTT NA TRBJ1-1 TRBV19 NA
CASSPPGGNQPQHF TGTGCCAGCAGTCCCCCAGGGGGCAATCAGCCCCAGCATTTT NA TRBJ1-5 TRBV28 NA
CASSYKVRTEAFF TGTGCCAGCAGTTATAAGGTGAGGACTGAAGCTTTCTTT NA TRBJ1-1 TRBV6-2/TRBV6-3 NA